This T cell receptor (beta chain) was documented in a study of T cells and Merkel cell carcinoma outcomes (dated by TCRdb to 2020 to 2021). About the investigation overall: The study examined the tumor T-cell repertoire together with T-cell density as predictors of clinical outcome in patients with Merkel cell carcinoma.

Library preparation was by the immunoSEQ multiplex PCR assay. What TCRdb holds here is the immuneACCESS table cut down to in-frame rearrangements. Part of the clones is not present; checked against another copy, under half of the missing clones reflect an unresolved V gene, and the others are unexplained. The sample yields approximately 2,800 clones; around 96% were counted once. The top ten constitute approximately 2% of the sample. According to the germline V gene, CDR1 reads MDHEN and CDR2 reads SYDVKM. The CDR3 has 15 amino acids, counting the end cysteine and phenylalanine. This entry keeps only the CDR3 DNA: 45 bases, framed from base 1. Deletion took 6 bases off V and 4 bases off J, with a span of 18 bases between the germline ends. Of note for this clone: The antigen it recognizes is unknown. No much larger clone exists at a distance of one base, and base qualities are not known.

Samples were obtained from patients with Merkel cell carcinoma. General findings and caveats noted by the study authors: Clinical outcomes in Merkel cell carcinoma patients were reported to be predicted by T-cell repertoire features combined with T-cell density.

The rearrangement joined TRBV28 to TRBJ1-1; the D gene is possibly TRBD1, with 6 bases matching. Sequencing used tumor tissue from Merkel cell carcinoma. The sequence was obtained from a human donor with Merkel cell carcinoma. The base sequence is TGTGCCAGCAGGCCCACAGGGAGGGCTGGCACTGAAGCTTTCTTT. Its translation reads: CASRPTGRAGTEAFF.